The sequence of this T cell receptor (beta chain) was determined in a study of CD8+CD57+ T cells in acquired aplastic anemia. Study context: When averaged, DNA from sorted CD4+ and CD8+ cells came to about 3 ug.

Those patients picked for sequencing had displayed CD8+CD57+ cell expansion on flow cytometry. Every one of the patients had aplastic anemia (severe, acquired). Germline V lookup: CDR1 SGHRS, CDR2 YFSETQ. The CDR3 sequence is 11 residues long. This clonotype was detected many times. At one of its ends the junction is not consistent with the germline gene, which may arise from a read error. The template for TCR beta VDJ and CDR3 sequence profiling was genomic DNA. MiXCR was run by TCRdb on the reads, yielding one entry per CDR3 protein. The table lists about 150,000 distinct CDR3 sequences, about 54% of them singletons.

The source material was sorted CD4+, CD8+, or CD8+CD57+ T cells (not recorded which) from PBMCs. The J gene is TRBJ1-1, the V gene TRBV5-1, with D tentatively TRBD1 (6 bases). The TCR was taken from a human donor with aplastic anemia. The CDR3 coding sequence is TGCGCCAGCGGGGATCGGGGGCTCGTTATCTTT. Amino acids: CASGDRGLVIF. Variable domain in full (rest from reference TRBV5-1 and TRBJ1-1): KAGVTQTPRYLIKTRGQQVTLSCSPISGHRSVSWYQQTPGQGLQFLFEYFSETQRNKGNFPGRFSGRQFSNSRSEMNVSTLELGDSALYLCASGDRGLVIFGQGTRLTVV.